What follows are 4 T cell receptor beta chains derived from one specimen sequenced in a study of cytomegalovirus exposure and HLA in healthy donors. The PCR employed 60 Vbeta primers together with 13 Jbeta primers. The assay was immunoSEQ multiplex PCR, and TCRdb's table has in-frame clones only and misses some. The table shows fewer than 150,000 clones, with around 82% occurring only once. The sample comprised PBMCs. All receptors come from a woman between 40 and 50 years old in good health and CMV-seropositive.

CDR3 DNA: TGTGCCAGCCACCCCTCGGGACAGGGCCGTCCCGAGTACTTC. This encodes CASHPSGQGRPEYF. This sequence joins TRBV6-6 and TRBJ2-5; TRBD1 matches at 9 bases. This CDR3 contains 14 residues. Germline V gene lookup returns CDR1 MNHNY and CDR2 SVGAGI (reference sequence). V lost 8 bases to trimming and J lost 12 bases; unmatched junction nucleotides: 16.

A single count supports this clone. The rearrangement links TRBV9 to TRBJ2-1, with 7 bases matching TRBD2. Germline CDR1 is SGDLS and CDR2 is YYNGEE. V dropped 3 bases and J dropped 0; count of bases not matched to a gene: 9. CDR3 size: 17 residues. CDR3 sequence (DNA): TGTGCCAGCAGCGCGAGGACGGCTAGCGGCTCCTACAATGAGCAGTTCTTC. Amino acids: CASSARTASGSYNEQFF.

The CDR3 DNA sequence: TGTGCCAGCAGCGGGACCTATCGCGGAGGGGAGACCCAGTACTTC. It codes for CASSGTYRGGETQYF. The J gene is TRBJ2-5, the V gene TRBV9; weak D call: TRBD2 (6 bases). The V and J ends lost 3 bases and 5 bases respectively, with 17 bases between them. Germline CDR1 is SGDLS and CDR2 is YYNGEE. The CDR3 runs to 15 residues.

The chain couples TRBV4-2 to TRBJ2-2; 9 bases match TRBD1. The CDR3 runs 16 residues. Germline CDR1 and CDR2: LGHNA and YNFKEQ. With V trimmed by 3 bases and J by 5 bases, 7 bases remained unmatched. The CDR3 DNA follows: TGTGCCAGCAGCCACTCGGACAGGGGTGGTACCGGGGAGCTGTTTTTT. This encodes CASSHSDRGGTGELFF.